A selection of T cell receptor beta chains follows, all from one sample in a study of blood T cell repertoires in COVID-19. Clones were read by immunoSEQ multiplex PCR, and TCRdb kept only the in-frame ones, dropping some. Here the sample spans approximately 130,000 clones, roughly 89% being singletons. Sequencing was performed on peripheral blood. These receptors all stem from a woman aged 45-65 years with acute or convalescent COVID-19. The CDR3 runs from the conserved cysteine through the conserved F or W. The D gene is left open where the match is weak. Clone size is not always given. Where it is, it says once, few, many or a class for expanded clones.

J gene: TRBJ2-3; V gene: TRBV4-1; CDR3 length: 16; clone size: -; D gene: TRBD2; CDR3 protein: CASSQVGRGAFNTQYF; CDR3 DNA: TGCGCCAGCAGCCAAGTAGGGCGGGGGGCATTCAATACGCAGTATTTT
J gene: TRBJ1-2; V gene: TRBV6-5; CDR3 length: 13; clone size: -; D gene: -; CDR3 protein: CASSPGGQPNYTF; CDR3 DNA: TGTGCCAGCAGTCCGGGGGGGCAACCTAACTACACCTTC
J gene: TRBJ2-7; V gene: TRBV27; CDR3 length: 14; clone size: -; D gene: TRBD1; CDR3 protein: CATASTGSSYEQYF; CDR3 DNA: TGTGCCACCGCTTCGACAGGGAGCTCCTACGAGCAGTACTTC
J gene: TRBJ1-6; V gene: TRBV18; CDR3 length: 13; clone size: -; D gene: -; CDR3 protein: CASSPGFEAPLHF; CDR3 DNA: TGTGCCAGCTCACCTGGTTTCGAGGCACCCCTCCACTTT
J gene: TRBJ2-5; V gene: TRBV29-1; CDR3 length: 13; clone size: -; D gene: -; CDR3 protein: CSVEAGGEETQYF; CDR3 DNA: TGCAGCGTTGAGGCGGGCGGGGAAGAGACCCAGTACTTC
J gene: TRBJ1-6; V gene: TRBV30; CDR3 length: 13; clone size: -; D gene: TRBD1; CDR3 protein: CARRTGYNSPLHF; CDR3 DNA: TGTGCCCGTCGGACAGGGTATAATTCACCCCTCCACTTT
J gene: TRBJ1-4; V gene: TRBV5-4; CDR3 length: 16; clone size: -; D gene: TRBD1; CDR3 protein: CASSPTGKGANEKLFF; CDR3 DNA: TGTGCCAGCAGCCCGACAGGGAAAGGGGCCAATGAAAAACTGTTTTTT
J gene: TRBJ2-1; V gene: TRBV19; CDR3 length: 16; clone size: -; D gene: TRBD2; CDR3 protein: CASSVRTSGGYNEQFF; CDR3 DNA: TGTGCCAGTAGCGTAAGGACTAGCGGGGGATACAATGAGCAGTTCTTC
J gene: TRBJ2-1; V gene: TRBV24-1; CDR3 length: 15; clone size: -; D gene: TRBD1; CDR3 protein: CATSDYRGLGDEQFF; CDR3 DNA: TGTGCCACCAGTGATTATAGGGGGCTCGGCGATGAGCAGTTCTTC
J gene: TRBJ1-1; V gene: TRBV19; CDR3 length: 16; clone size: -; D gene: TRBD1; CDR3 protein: CASSARWGQGDTEAFF; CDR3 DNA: TGTGCCAGTAGTGCCCGGTGGGGACAGGGAGACACTGAAGCTTTCTTT
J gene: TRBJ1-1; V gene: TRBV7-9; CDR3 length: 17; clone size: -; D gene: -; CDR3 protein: CASHRAYESNGGTEAFF; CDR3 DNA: TGTGCCAGCCACCGGGCCTACGAATCCAACGGGGGCACTGAAGCTTTCTTT
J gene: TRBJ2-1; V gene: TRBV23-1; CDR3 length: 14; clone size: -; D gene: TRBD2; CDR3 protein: CASSPAGGMDEQFF; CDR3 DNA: TGCGCCAGCAGTCCGGCGGGGGGTATGGATGAGCAGTTCTTC
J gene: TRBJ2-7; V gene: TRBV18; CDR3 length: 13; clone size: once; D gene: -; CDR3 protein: CASSPGQAREQYF; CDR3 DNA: TGTGCCAGCTCACCAGGGCAGGCCCGAGAGCAGTACTTC
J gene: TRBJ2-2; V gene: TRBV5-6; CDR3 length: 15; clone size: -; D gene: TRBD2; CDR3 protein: CASSVAGGHNGELFF; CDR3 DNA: TGTGCCAGCAGCGTAGCGGGGGGGCATAACGGGGAGCTGTTTTTT
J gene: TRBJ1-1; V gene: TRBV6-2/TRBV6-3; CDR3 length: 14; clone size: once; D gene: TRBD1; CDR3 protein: CASSGQGWNTEAFF; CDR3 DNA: TGTGCCAGCAGTGGACAGGGATGGAACACTGAAGCTTTCTTT
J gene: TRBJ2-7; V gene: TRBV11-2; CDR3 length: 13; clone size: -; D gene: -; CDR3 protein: CASSQGVSYEQYF; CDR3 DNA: TGTGCCAGCAGCCAGGGTGTATCCTACGAGCAGTACTTC
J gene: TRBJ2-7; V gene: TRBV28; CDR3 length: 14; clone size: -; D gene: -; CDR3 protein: CASSFAGASYEQYF; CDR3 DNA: TGTGCCAGCAGTTTTGCAGGCGCCTCCTACGAGCAGTACTTC
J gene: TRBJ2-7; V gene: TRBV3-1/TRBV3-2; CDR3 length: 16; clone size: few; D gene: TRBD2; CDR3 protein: CASSLTATSGVYEQYF; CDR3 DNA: TGTGCCAGCAGCCTTACCGCCACTAGCGGGGTTTACGAGCAGTACTTC
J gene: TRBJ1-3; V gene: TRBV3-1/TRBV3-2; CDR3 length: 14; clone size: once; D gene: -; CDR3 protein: CASRFGAGGNTIYF; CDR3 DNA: TGTGCCAGCAGATTCGGCGCAGGTGGAAACACCATATATTTT
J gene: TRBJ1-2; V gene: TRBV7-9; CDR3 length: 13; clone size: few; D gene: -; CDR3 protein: CASSTRGYYGYTF; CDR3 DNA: TGTGCCAGCAGCACCAGGGGTTACTATGGCTACACCTTC
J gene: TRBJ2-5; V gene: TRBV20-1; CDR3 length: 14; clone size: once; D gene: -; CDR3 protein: CSASTHRDQETQYF; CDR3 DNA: TGCAGTGCTAGTACCCACAGGGACCAAGAGACCCAGTACTTC
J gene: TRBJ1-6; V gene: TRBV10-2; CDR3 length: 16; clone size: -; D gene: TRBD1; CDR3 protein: CASMRTGQLVNSPLHF; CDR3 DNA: TGCGCCAGCATGAGGACAGGGCAATTAGTAAATTCACCCCTCCACTTT
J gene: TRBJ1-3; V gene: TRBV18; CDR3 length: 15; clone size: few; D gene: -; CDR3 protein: CASSPPGGSGNTIYF; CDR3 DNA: TGTGCCAGCTCACCACCGGGGGGCTCTGGAAACACCATATATTTT
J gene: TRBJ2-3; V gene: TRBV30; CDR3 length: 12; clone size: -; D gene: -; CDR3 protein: CAWSVGGYTQYF; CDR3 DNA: TGTGCCTGGAGTGTCGGGGGATATACGCAGTATTTT
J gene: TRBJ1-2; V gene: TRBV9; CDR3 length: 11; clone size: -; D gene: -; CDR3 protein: CASSSSYGYTF; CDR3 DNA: TGTGCCAGCAGCTCTTCCTATGGCTACACCTTC
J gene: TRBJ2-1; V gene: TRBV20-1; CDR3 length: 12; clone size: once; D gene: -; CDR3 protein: CSASSQGNEQFF; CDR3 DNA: TGCAGTGCTAGTTCTCAGGGAAATGAGCAGTTCTTC
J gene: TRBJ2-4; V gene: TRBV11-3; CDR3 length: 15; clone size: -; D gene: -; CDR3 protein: CASSPGAVAKNIQYF; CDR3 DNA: TGTGCCAGCAGCCCCGGCGCGGTAGCCAAAAACATTCAGTACTTC
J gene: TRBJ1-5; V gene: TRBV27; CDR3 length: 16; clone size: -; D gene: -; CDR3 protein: CASSPFMDYSNQPQHF; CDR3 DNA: TGTGCCAGCAGCCCGTTTATGGACTATAGCAATCAGCCCCAGCATTTT
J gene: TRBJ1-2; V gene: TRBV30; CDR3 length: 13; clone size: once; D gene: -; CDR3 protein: CAWTPMPGYGYTF; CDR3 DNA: TGTGCCTGGACCCCAATGCCGGGTTATGGCTACACCTTC
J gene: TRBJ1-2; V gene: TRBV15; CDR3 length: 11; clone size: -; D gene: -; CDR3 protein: CATRQDYGYTF; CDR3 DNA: TGTGCCACCAGACAGGACTATGGCTACACCTTC
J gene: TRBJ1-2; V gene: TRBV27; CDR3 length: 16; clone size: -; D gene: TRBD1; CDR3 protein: CASSSYGTAPNYGYTF; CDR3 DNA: TGTGCCAGCAGTTCTTATGGGACAGCACCGAACTATGGCTACACCTTC
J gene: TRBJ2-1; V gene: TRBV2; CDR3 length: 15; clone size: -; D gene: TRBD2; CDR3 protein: CATSRLAGEYNEQFF; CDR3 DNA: TGTGCCACCTCCCGACTAGCGGGAGAGTACAATGAGCAGTTCTTC
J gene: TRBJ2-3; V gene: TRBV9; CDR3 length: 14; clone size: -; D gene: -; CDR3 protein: CASSGGLSTDTQYF; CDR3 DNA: TGTGCCAGCAGCGGAGGACTGTCCACAGATACGCAGTATTTT
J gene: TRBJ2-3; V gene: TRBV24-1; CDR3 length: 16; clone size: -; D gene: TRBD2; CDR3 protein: CATSDVGLAGGDTQYF; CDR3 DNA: TGTGCCACCAGTGATGTGGGACTAGCGGGAGGAGATACGCAGTATTTT
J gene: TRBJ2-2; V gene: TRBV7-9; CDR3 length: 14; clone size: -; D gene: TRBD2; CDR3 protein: CASNPSGGSGELFF; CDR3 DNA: TGTGCCAGCAACCCTAGCGGGGGTTCCGGGGAGCTGTTTTTT
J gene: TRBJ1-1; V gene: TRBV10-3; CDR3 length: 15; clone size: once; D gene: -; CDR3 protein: CAISGKRTEDTEAFF; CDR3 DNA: TGTGCCATCAGTGGGAAAAGGACAGAGGACACTGAAGCTTTCTTT
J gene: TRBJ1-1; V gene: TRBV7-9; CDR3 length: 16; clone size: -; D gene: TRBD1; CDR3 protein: CASSLGQGVRNTEAFF; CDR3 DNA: TGTGCCAGCAGCTTAGGACAGGGTGTGAGGAACACTGAAGCTTTCTTT
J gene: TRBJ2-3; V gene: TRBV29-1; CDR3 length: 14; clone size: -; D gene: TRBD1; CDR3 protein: CSVEEGQKEDTQYF; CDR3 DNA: TGCAGCGTTGAAGAGGGACAGAAGGAGGATACGCAGTATTTT
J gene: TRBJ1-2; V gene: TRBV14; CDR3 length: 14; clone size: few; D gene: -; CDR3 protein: CASSPQSANYGYTF; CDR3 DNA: TGTGCCAGCAGCCCCCAATCAGCTAACTATGGCTACACCTTC
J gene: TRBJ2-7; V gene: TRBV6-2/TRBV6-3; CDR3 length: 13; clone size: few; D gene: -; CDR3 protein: CASSYRELYEQYF; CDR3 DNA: TGTGCCAGCAGTTACAGGGAGCTCTACGAGCAGTACTTC
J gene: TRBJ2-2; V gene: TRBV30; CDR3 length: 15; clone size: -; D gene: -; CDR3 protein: CAWSYRRSASGELFF; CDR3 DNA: TGTGCCTGGAGCTACCGGAGATCCGCTTCCGGGGAGCTGTTTTTT
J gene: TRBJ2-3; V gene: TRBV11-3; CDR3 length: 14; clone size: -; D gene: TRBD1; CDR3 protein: CASSLGQNTDTQYF; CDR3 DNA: TGTGCCAGCAGCCTGGGACAGAACACAGATACGCAGTATTTT
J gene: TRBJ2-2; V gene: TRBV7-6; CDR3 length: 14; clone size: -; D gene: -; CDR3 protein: CASSSRENTGELFF; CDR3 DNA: TGTGCCAGCAGCTCCAGGGAGAACACCGGGGAGCTGTTTTTT
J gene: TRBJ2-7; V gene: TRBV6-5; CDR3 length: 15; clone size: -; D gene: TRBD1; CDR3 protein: CASSSPQTGYYEQYF; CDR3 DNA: TGTGCCAGCAGTTCGCCTCAGACAGGGTATTACGAGCAGTACTTC
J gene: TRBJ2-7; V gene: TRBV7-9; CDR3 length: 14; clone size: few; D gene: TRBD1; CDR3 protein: CASSSDRTPYEQYF; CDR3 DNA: TGTGCCAGCAGCTCGGACAGGACTCCCTACGAGCAGTACTTC
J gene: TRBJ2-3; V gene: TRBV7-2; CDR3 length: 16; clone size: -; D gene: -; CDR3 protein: CASSLIWGAGTDTQYF; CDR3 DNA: TGTGCCAGCAGCTTAATCTGGGGCGCAGGCACAGATACGCAGTATTTT
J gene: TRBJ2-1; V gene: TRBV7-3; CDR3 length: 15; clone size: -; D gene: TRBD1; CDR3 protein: CASSLRGQGAGEQFF; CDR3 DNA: TGTGCCAGCAGCTTAAGGGGACAGGGGGCAGGTGAGCAGTTCTTC
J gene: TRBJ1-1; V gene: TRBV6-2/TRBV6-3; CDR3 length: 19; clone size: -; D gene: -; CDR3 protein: CASSRELGRAEPWSTEAFF; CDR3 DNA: TGTGCCAGCAGCAGGGAACTCGGCAGGGCCGAACCCTGGAGCACTGAAGCTTTCTTT
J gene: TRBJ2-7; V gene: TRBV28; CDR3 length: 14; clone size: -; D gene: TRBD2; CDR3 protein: CASGTSGEVYEQYF; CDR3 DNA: TGTGCCAGCGGAACTAGCGGGGAGGTCTACGAGCAGTACTTC
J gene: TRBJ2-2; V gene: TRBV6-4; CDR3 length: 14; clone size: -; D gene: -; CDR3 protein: CASTLDRGTGELFF; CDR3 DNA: TGTGCCAGCACCTTGGACAGAGGAACCGGGGAGCTGTTTTTT
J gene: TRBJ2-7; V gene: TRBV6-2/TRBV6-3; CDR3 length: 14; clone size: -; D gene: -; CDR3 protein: CASSSGGRSHEQYF; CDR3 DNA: TGTGCCAGCAGTTCAGGGGGGAGATCCCACGAGCAGTACTTC
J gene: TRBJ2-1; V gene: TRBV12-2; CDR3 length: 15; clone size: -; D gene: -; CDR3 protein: CASRTARSGRYEQFF; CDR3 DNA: TGTGCAAGTCGAACCGCCCGTAGCGGGAGATATGAGCAGTTCTTC
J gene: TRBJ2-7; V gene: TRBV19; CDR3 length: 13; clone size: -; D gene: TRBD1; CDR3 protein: CASGGQAAYEQYF; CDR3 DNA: TGTGCCAGTGGTGGACAGGCTGCCTACGAGCAGTACTTC
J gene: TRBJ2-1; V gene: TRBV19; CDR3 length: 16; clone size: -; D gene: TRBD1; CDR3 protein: CASSLKSGTGDNEQFF; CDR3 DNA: TGTGCCAGTAGTCTTAAATCCGGGACAGGGGACAATGAGCAGTTCTTC
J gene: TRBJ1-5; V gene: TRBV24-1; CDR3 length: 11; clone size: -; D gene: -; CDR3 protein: CATSAGGPQHF; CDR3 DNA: TGTGCCACCAGTGCCGGTGGGCCCCAGCATTTT
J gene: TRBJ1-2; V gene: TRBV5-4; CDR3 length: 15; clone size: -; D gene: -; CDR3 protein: CASSLNSGLPSRYTF; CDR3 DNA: TGTGCCAGCAGCTTAAACTCCGGTCTTCCATCCCGCTACACCTTC